This T cell receptor beta chain was sequenced during a study of regulatory T cells in long-lasting Graves disease. Time point of the sample: newly diagnosed GD, antithyroid drugs for less than 3 months. RNA extracted from PBMCs served as the sequencing template. Arm-PCR with iRepertoire HTBI primers amplified the CDR3 regions for these TCR beta libraries. TCRdb independently ran MiXCR on the multiplex PCR reads; one entry per CDR3 protein. The sample contains around 400,000 distinct CDR3 sequences, about 15% of which appear only once. The J segment lost 2 bases and the V segment lost 6 bases, leaving 6 bases of the junction unmatched. This CDR3 is built from 15 residues. This sample also belongs to another study, concerning T cells in Graves' hyperthyroidism and ophthalmopathy.

The TCR originated in a woman aged 40 to 49 with Graves disease. The sample in question was peripheral blood mononuclear cells (PBMCs), obtained at new diagnosis, from a patient treated with antithyroid drugs. The chain employs TRBV12-3 or TRBV12-4 and TRBJ2-1, with 8 positions matching TRBD2. CDR3 nucleotide sequence: TGTGCCAGCAGGCCAGCGGGAGACGCCTACAATGAGCAGTTCTTC. It yields the protein CASRPAGDAYNEQFF.